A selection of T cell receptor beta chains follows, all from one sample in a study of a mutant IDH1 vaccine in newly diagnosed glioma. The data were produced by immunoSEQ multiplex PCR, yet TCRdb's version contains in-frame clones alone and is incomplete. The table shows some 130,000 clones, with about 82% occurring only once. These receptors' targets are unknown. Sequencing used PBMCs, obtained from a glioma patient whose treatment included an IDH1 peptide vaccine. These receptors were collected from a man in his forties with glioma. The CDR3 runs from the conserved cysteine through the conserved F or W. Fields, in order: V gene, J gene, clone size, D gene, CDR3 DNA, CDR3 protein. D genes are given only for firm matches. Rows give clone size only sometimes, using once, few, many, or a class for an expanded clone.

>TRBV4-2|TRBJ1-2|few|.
TGTGCCAGCAGCCAAGAGGCAGGAAGCTATGGCTACACCTTC
CASSQEAGSYGYTF
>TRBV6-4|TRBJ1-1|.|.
TGTGCCAGCAGTGACACGTTGGGGACTGAAGCTTTCTTT
CASSDTLGTEAFF
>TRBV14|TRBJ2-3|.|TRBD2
TGTGCCAGCAGCCCAATCATTACTAGCGTCACAGATACGCAGTATTTT
CASSPIITSVTDTQYF
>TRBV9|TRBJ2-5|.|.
TGTGCCAGCAGCGTCTCGATCCAAGAGACCCAGTACTTC
CASSVSIQETQYF
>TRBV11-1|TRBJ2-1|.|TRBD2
TGTGCCAGCAGCTCGGGACTAGCGGGATACAATGAGCAGTTCTTC
CASSSGLAGYNEQFF
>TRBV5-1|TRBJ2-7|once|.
TGCGCCAGCAGCTTGGTGAGCGGGACAACCTACGAGCAGTACTTC
CASSLVSGTTYEQYF
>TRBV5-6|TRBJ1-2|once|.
TGTGCCAGCAGCTCGTCGGGGGGCCACACCTTC
CASSSSGGHTF
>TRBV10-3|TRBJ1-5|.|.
TGTGCCATCAGTGAGGGGACTTCCAATCAGCCCCAGCATTTT
CAISEGTSNQPQHF
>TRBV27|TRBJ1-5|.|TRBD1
TGTGCCAGCAGTTCAGGACAGGACAATCAGCCCCAGCATTTT
CASSSGQDNQPQHF
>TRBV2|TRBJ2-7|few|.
TGTGCCAGCAGTGAAGCCGGGGGATGGAAGCAGTACTTC
CASSEAGGWKQYF
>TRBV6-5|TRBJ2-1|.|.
TGTGCCAGCAGTGTACGGGGGTACTCCTACAATGAGCAGTTCTTC
CASSVRGYSYNEQFF
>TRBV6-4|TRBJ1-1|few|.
TGTGCCAGCAGTACTCTGGGGAACACTGAAGCTTTCTTT
CASSTLGNTEAFF
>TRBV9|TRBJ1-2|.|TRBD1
TGTGCCAGCAGCGTAGAGGGACAGGCTTTAGCTAACTATGGCTACACCTTC
CASSVEGQALANYGYTF
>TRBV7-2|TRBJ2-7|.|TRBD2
TGTGCCAGCAGTTCCTACTCACTAGCGGGAGCCGAGCAGTACTTC
CASSSYSLAGAEQYF
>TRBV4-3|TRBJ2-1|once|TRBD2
TGCGCCAGCAGCCAAGCCCTAGCGGGAGGGTACAATGAGCAGTTCTTC
CASSQALAGGYNEQFF
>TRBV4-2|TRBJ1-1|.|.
TGTGCCAGCAGCCAAGGCCCTGAAGCTTTCTTT
CASSQGPEAFF
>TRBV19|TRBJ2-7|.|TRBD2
TGTGCCAGTAGTATAGCAGCGGGAAACGTTTACGAGCAGTACTTC
CASSIAAGNVYEQYF
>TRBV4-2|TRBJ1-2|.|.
TGTGCCAGCAGCCAAGAGCTGGGTGGCTATGGCTACACCTTC
CASSQELGGYGYTF
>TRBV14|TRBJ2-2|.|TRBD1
TGTGCCAGCAGCCAAGACCCACAGGGGTGGAGGACCGGGGAGCTGTTTTTT
CASSQDPQGWRTGELFF
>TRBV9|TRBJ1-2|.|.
TGTGCCAGCAGCCTTCAACTGGACGGCTATGGCTACACCTTC
CASSLQLDGYGYTF
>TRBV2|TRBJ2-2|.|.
TGTGCCAGCAGTGATTTAATTTGGACCGGGGAGCTGTTTTTT
CASSDLIWTGELFF
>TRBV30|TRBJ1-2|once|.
TGTGCCTGGAGTGTACGCAGGGGAGGAGATGGCTACACCTTC
CAWSVRRGGDGYTF
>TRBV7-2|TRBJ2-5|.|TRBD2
TGTGCCAGCAGCTTAGGCAGCCCTAGCGGGGTGACCCAGTACTTC
CASSLGSPSGVTQYF
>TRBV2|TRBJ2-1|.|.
TGTGCCAGCAGTGTTGCGCTAGCAGCTTCCTACAATGAGCAGTTCTTC
CASSVALAASYNEQFF
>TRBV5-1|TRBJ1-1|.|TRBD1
TGCGCCAGCAGCTCATCAATACAGGGGGGCCTCATGAACACTGAAGCTTTCTTT
CASSSSIQGGLMNTEAFF
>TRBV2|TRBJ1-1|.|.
TGTGCCAGCAGTGAAGCGCGAGGGGGCACTGAAGCTTTCTTT
CASSEARGGTEAFF
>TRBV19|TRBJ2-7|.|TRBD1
TGTGCCAGTACCCCCGGACAGGGAATACCCTACGAGCAGTACTTC
CASTPGQGIPYEQYF
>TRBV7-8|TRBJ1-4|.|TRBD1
TGTGCCAGCAGCGGGGGGGACAGGGTCGCGAAAAAACTGTTTTTT
CASSGGDRVAKKLFF
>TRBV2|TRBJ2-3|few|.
TGTGCCAGCAGGGGTCTAGCGACAGATACGCAGTATTTT
CASRGLATDTQYF
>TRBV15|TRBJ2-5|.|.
TGTGCCACCAGCAGAGTCGGATTAGGTGAGGAGACCCAGTACTTC
CATSRVGLGEETQYF
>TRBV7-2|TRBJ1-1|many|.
TGTGCCAGCAGCTCCCTGGCAGGTCCGAACACTGAAGCTTTCTTT
CASSSLAGPNTEAFF
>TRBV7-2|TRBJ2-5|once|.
TGTGCCAGCAGCTTAGACAGGGTTAAGACCCAGTACTTC
CASSLDRVKTQYF
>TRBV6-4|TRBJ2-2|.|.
TGTGCCAGCAGTGATAAGACCACCGGGGAGCTGTTTTTT
CASSDKTTGELFF
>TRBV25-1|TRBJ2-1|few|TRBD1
TGTGCCAGCAGTGAATTTAGGGTCTGGCAGGGGGCGAGGAATGAGCAGTTCTTC
CASSEFRVWQGARNEQFF
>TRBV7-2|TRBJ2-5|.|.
TGTGCCAGCAGCTATCGAACACAAGAGACCCAGTACTTC
CASSYRTQETQYF
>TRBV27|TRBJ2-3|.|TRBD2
TGTGCCAGCAGTGTCCGCCGGCGGGAGGTCACAGATACGCAGTATTTT
CASSVRRREVTDTQYF
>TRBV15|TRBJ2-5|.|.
TGTGCCACCAGCGGACATAACAAGTACCAAGAGACCCAGTACTTC
CATSGHNKYQETQYF
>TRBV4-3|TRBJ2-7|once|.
TGCGCCAGCAGCCCGCAGTCTAGGGTAATAGGCGAGCAGTACTTC
CASSPQSRVIGEQYF
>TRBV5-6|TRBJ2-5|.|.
TGTGCCAGCAGCCCGGGGGGACAGGTGGGGGCACAAGAGACCCAGTACTTC
CASSPGGQVGAQETQYF
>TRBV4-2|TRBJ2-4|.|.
TGTGCCAGCAGCCAGGTCCAACAAGGCGAAAACATTCAGTACTTC
CASSQVQQGENIQYF
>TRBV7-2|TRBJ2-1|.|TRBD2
TGTGCCAGCAGCTTAGTGCGTAGCGGGCTTTACAATGAGCAGTTCTTC
CASSLVRSGLYNEQFF
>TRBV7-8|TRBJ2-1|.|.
TGTGCCAGCAGCTTAGGGCGACCTCGAAATGAGCAGTTCTTC
CASSLGRPRNEQFF
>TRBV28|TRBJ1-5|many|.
TGTGCCAGCAGGTCGGGGACTCGTAATCAGCCCCAGCATTTT
CASRSGTRNQPQHF
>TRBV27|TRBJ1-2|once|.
TGTGCCAGCAGACTCGGGGGGCGATCCTATGGCTACACCTTC
CASRLGGRSYGYTF